These T cell receptor beta chains were read from a single sample in a study of early T cells in non-severe SARS-CoV-2 infection. TCRdb fed the 5' RACE reads into MiXCR, producing one record per CDR3 protein. The table records around 81,000 distinct CDR3 sequences, 13% to 15% of them present only once. Material: whole blood. These receptor sequences come from an adult who was a healthcare worker with PCR-confirmed SARS-CoV-2 infection or an uninfected control (not recorded which). The CDR3 runs from the conserved cysteine through the conserved F or W. A D gene is named only where the DNA matches it firmly. A clone size is listed for some rows: how often the clone was seen (once, few, many), or a class if it is expanded.

V	J	D	size	CDR3	DNA
TRBV4-2	TRBJ2-5	-	few	CASSQAGGSGPQETQYF	TGTGCCAGCAGCCAAGCCGGGGGAAGCGGACCCCAAGAGACCCAGTACTTC
TRBV11-2	TRBJ2-1	-	-	CASSPGTGGGMNEQFF	TGTGCCAGCAGCCCCGGGACGGGGGGCGGCATGAATGAGCAGTTCTTC
TRBV12-3/TRBV12-4	TRBJ1-2	TRBD1	-	CASRPGQGTYGYTF	TGTGCCAGCAGACCAGGACAGGGAACCTATGGCTACACCTTC
TRBV20-1	TRBJ2-7	TRBD1	-	CSASLGTGYYEQYF	TGCAGTGCTAGTCTCGGGACAGGATACTACGAGCAGTACTTC
TRBV20-1	TRBJ2-7	TRBD2	few	CSAGGERNYEQYF	TGCAGTGCCGGGGGGGAGCGAAACTACGAGCAGTACTTC
TRBV4-3	TRBJ1-2	-	many	CASSQEDTGDGYTF	TGCGCCAGCAGCCAAGAGGACACGGGAGATGGCTACACCTTC
TRBV27	TRBJ2-1	-	many	CASRAKSGEQFF	TGTGCCAGCAGAGCAAAGTCAGGAGAGCAGTTCTTC
TRBV14	TRBJ1-1	TRBD1	-	CASSPRQGTSNTEAFF	TGTGCCAGCAGCCCTCGACAGGGAACTTCCAACACTGAAGCTTTCTTT
TRBV29-1	TRBJ2-3	-	-	CSTGRGGDTQYF	TGCAGCACCGGGCGGGGTGGTGATACGCAGTATTTT
TRBV28	TRBJ2-1	TRBD2	few	CASSFIAGEGGEQFF	TGTGCCAGCAGTTTCATAGCGGGGGAAGGAGGTGAGCAGTTCTTC
TRBV25-1	TRBJ1-1	-	many	CASNRGNTEAFF	TGTGCCAGCAACCGAGGGAACACTGAAGCTTTCTTT
TRBV29-1	TRBJ1-1	-	many	CSVERAQTNTEAFF	TGCAGCGTTGAACGGGCCCAGACGAACACTGAAGCTTTCTTT
TRBV29-1	TRBJ1-1	-	-	CSVLRTVRRTEAFF	TGCAGCGTTCTCAGGACGGTACGCCGCACTGAAGCTTTCTTT
TRBV6-4	TRBJ2-3	TRBD2	many	CASSGTAGGSTDTQYF	TGTGCCAGCAGTGGCACGGCGGGGGGGAGCACAGATACGCAGTATTTT
TRBV4-3	TRBJ2-4	-	few	CASSQGRGRIQYF	TGCGCCAGCAGCCAAGGGAGGGGGCGCATTCAGTACTTC
TRBV6-5	TRBJ1-2	-	-	CASSYSANYGYTF	TGTGCCAGCAGTTACTCGGCGAACTATGGCTACACCTTC
TRBV6-6	TRBJ2-3	TRBD2	-	CASSDLRALAGGTDTQYF	TGTGCCAGCAGTGACCTCCGAGCCTTAGCGGGGGGCACAGATACGCAGTATTTT
TRBV19	TRBJ2-5	TRBD2	few	CASSAYTGGGETQYF	TGTGCCAGTAGTGCCTATACGGGGGGTGGAGAGACCCAGTACTTC
TRBV18	TRBJ2-2	-	many	CASSPQGRQNTGELFF	TGTGCCAGCTCACCACAGGGGCGACAGAACACCGGGGAGCTGTTTTTT
TRBV15	TRBJ2-5	TRBD2	-	CATSRDRGEETQYF	TGTGCCACCAGCAGAGATCGGGGGGAAGAGACCCAGTACTTC
TRBV4-2	TRBJ2-2	-	-	CASSQVGTGELFF	TGTGCCAGCAGCCAAGTCGGTACCGGGGAGCTGTTTTTT
TRBV6-6	TRBJ2-3	-	-	CASSYRTTGRTDTQYF	TGTGCCAGCAGTTACCGCACGACAGGACGCACAGATACGCAGTATTTT
TRBV19	TRBJ1-1	-	-	CASSPSDRGMNTEAFF	TGTGCCAGTAGTCCCTCGGACCGAGGAATGAACACTGAAGCTTTCTTT
TRBV28	TRBJ2-5	TRBD1	few	CASSRQGTRWTQYF	TGTGCCAGCAGTCGACAGGGGACGCGGTGGACCCAGTACTTC
TRBV10-3	TRBJ1-1	-	-	CAISVGGNEAFF	TGTGCCATCAGTGTTGGGGGGAATGAAGCTTTCTTT
TRBV2	TRBJ2-7	-	-	CASSVHSPSSYEQYF	TGTGCCAGCAGTGTGCACAGCCCTTCCTCCTACGAGCAGTACTTC
TRBV20-1	TRBJ2-3	-	few	CSARESTDTQYF	TGCAGTGCTAGGGAGTCCACAGATACGCAGTATTTT
TRBV7-6	TRBJ2-7	-	few	CASSLAPFHEQYF	TGTGCCAGCAGCTTAGCCCCTTTTCACGAGCAGTACTTC
TRBV29-1	TRBJ2-3	-	-	CSVDRLATYTDTQYF	TGCAGCGTTGACAGGCTAGCCACCTACACAGATACGCAGTATTTT